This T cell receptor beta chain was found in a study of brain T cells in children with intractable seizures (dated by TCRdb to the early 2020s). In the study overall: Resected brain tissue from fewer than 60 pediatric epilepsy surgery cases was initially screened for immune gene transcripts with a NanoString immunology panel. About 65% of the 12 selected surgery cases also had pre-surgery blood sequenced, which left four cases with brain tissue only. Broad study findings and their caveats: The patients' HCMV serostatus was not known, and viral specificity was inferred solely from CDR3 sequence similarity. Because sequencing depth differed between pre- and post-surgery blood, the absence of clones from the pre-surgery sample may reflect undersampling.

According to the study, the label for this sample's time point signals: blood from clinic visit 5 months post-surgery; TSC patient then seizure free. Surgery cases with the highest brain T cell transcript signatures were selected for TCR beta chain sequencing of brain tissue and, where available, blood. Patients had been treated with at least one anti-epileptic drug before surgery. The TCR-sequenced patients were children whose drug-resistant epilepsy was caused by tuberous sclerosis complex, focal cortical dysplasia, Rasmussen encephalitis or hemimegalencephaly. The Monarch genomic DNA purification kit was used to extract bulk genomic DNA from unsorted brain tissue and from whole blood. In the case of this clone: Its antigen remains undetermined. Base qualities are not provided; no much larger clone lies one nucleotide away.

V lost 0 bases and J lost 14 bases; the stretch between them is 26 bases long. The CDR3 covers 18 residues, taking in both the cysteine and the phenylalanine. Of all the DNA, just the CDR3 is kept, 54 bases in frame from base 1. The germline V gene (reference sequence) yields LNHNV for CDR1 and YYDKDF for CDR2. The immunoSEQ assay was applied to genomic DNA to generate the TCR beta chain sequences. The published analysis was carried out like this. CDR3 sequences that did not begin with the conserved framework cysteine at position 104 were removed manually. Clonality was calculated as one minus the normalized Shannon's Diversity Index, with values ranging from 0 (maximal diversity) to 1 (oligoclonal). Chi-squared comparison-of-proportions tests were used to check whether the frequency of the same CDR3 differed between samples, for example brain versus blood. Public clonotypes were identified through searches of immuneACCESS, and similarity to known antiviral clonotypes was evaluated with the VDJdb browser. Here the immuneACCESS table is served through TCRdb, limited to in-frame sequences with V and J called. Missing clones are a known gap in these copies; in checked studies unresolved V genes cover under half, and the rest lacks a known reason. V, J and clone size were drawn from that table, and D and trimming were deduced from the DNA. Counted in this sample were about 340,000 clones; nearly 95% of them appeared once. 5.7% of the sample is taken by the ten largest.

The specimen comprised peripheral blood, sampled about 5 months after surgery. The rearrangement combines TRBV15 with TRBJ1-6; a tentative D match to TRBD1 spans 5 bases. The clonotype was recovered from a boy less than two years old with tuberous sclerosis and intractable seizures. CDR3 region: CATSRDRLRDVSLWALHF. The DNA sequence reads TGTGCCACCAGCAGAGACAGACTCAGGGACGTCTCCCTTTGGGCCCTCCACTTT.